The clone carrying this T cell receptor beta chain was detected only a few times. This entry belongs to a study of shared clonotypes between healthy human individuals. Germline CDR1 and CDR2: SGHTA and FQGTGA. Deletions cut 5 bases from V and 7 bases from J, with 12 bases between. This CDR3 is 13 amino acids long. The data were produced by immunoSEQ multiplex PCR, yet TCRdb's version contains in-frame clones alone and is incomplete. The sample shows 950,000 to 1,200,000 clones, around 77% of them seen only once. Sequenced: memory CD4+ T cells from PBMCs. Indicated subset: CD45RA-negative fraction. The V and J genes are TRBV7-3 and TRBJ1-5; D call uncertain. The TCR sequence derives from a man aged 18-30 years in good health. Some clones in this sample may be carry-over from other donors' samples. The CDR3 nucleotides read TGTGCCAGCAGCCTTTCGCCGGGGCAGCCCCAGCATTTT. Translating gives CASSLSPGQPQHF.